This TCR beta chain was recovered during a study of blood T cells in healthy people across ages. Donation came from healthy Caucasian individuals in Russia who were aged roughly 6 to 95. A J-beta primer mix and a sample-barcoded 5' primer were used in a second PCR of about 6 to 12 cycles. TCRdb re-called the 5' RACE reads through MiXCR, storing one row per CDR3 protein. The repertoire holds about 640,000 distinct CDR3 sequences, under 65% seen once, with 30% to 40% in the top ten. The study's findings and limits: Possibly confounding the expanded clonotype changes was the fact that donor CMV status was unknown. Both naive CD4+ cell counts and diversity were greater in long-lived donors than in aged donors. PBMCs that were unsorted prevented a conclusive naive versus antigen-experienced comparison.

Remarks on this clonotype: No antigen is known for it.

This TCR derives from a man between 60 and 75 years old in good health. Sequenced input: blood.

The CDR3 sequence is CSAQRNNEQYF. DNA for the CDR3: TGCAGTGCACAGCGGAACAATGAGCAGTACTTC. This chain links TRBV20-1 with TRBJ2-5; D might be TRBD2 (5 bases). CDR1 and CDR2 from the germline V gene are DFQATT and SNEGSKA (reference sequence). The CDR3 length is 11 residues. Trimming took off 6 bases at V and 11 bases at J, with 16 bases between the two ends.